These T cell receptor beta chains were read from a single sample in a study of human T cells and chemical hapten exposure. Each CDR3 protein gets one entry after TCRdb re-called the RACE reads with MiXCR. This table has approximately 52,000 distinct CDR3 sequences, 8.5% to 10% appearing once. The specimen comprised whole blood, sampled in connection with sensitization to the hapten diphenylcyclopropenone (DPC). Source of these receptors: a woman between 25 and 40 years old with alopecia areata. Some clones in this sample may be carry-over from other donors' samples. The CDR3 runs from the conserved cysteine through the conserved F or W. A D gene is named only where the DNA matches it firmly. Not all rows give a size; the values are once, few, many and, for expanded clones, a class.

V,D,length,J,size,DNA,CDR3
TRBV6-2/TRBV6-3,-,14,TRBJ2-1,many,TGTGCCAGCAGTTACTCAAACCTCTACAATGAGCAGTTCTTC,CASSYSNLYNEQFF
TRBV29-1,TRBD1,13,TRBJ1-1,-,TGCAGCGCCGACAGGGGGGCTACCACTGAAGCTTTCTTT,CSADRGATTEAFF
TRBV7-2,-,16,TRBJ1-2,many,TGTGCCAGCAGCTTAGGGGGGGCCCAGGATAACTATGGCTACACCTTC,CASSLGGAQDNYGYTF
TRBV9,-,13,TRBJ2-3,few,TGTGCCAGCAGCGTAGGAGCGGGCGATACGCAGTATTTT,CASSVGAGDTQYF
TRBV28,-,14,TRBJ2-1,many,TGTGCCAGCAGTCCCTGGACTTACTACAATGAGCAGTTCTTC,CASSPWTYYNEQFF
TRBV3-1,-,12,TRBJ2-2,-,TGTGCCAGCAGCCGAAGTCGGGGGGAGCTGTTTTTT,CASSRSRGELFF
TRBV6-6,-,14,TRBJ2-5,-,TGTGCCAGCAGCCCTGGTCCCGCCGGCGAGACCCAGTACTTC,CASSPGPAGETQYF
TRBV4-2,-,16,TRBJ2-2,-,TGTGCCAGCAGCCAGGACGGGACCCAAAATGGCGGGGAGCTGTTTTTT,CASSQDGTQNGGELFF
TRBV6-1,-,12,TRBJ1-1,many,TGTGCCAGCAGGACGGTGAACACTGAAGCTTTCTTT,CASRTVNTEAFF
TRBV7-2,-,12,TRBJ2-7,many,TGTGCCAGCAGCAAGTACTCCTACGAGCAGTACTTC,CASSKYSYEQYF
TRBV29-1,-,15,TRBJ1-2,-,TGCAGCGTTGAAGACTGGCAGGGTTCGGGCTATGGCTACACCTTC,CSVEDWQGSGYGYTF
TRBV12-3/TRBV12-4,-,15,TRBJ2-6,many,TGTGCCAGCAGTTTATCGGGCGTCGGGGCCAACGTCCTGACTTTC,CASSLSGVGANVLTF
TRBV7-9,-,13,TRBJ1-1,many,TGTGCCAGCAGCTTGGTCACCAACACTGAAGCTTTCTTT,CASSLVTNTEAFF
TRBV27,-,12,TRBJ1-2,-,TGTGCCAGCAGTTTACAGCTGTCTGGCTACACCTTC,CASSLQLSGYTF
TRBV20-1,-,18,TRBJ1-6,-,TGCAGTGCTAGAGATCATCAGGTCGTAGGCTCCTATAATTCACCCCTCCACTTT,CSARDHQVVGSYNSPLHF
TRBV3-1,TRBD1,14,TRBJ1-3,-,TGTGCCAGCAGCCGGGGACAGAATGGAAACACCATATATTTT,CASSRGQNGNTIYF
TRBV7-8,TRBD2,16,TRBJ2-3,many,TGTGCCAGCAGCCCCCTAGCGGGGGGGCCACTGGATACGCAGTATTTT,CASSPLAGGPLDTQYF
TRBV6-6,-,14,TRBJ2-3,-,TGTGCCAGCAGTTTCAACCCCCAGACAGATACGCAGTATTTT,CASSFNPQTDTQYF
TRBV18,TRBD1,16,TRBJ2-3,-,TGTGCCAGCTCACCCGAGATGGACAGGGGCACAGATACGCAGTATTTT,CASSPEMDRGTDTQYF
TRBV3-1,-,14,TRBJ1-5,-,TGTGCCAGCAGCCAAGAACACTACAATCAGCCCCAGCATTTT,CASSQEHYNQPQHF
TRBV4-3,-,14,TRBJ2-2,few,TGCGCCAGCAGCCAAGATCGGGGGAACGGGGAGCTGTTTTTT,CASSQDRGNGELFF
TRBV12-3/TRBV12-4,TRBD1,15,TRBJ1-2,-,TGTGCCAGCAGTTTAAATCTCGGGACAGGTCGAGGCTACACCTTC,CASSLNLGTGRGYTF
TRBV7-2,-,16,TRBJ2-7,-,TGTGCCAGCAGCCCTAATGGGCGGGGGCCCGTCTACGAGCAGTACTTC,CASSPNGRGPVYEQYF
TRBV5-4,-,17,TRBJ2-2,few,TGTGCCAGCAGCTTGGCCGGTAGGGGCGTAGGCACCGGGGAGCTGTTTTTT,CASSLAGRGVGTGELFF
TRBV12-3/TRBV12-4,TRBD1,14,TRBJ1-6,-,TGTGCCAGCAGTTTCCGACAGGGCTATTCACCCCTCCACTTT,CASSFRQGYSPLHF
TRBV20-1,-,11,TRBJ2-1,-,TGCAGTGCCAACAGGGTCGATGAGCAGTTCTTC,CSANRVDEQFF
TRBV20-1,TRBD1,15,TRBJ2-3,-,TGCAGTGCTAGAGGTGACAGGGGGTCCCGCAATACGCAGTATTTT,CSARGDRGSRNTQYF
TRBV6-5,-,13,TRBJ2-2,few,TGTGCCAGCAGAAAAGTAGTGGCCGGGGAGCTGTTTTTT,CASRKVVAGELFF
TRBV18,-,15,TRBJ2-7,-,TGTGCCAGCTCACCATTGGGGGTCGACTCCTACGAGCAGTACTTC,CASSPLGVDSYEQYF
TRBV3-1,-,16,TRBJ2-1,medium-sized,TGTGCCAGCAGCCAAGTTCGCGGGGGCCTTAACAATGAGCAGTTCTTC,CASSQVRGGLNNEQFF
TRBV3-1,-,14,TRBJ1-5,-,TGTGCCAGCAGCACCAACAGGGCCAATCAGCCCCAGCATTTT,CASSTNRANQPQHF
TRBV4-3,-,13,TRBJ2-7,-,TGCGCCAGCAGCCAAGATCGGGGTTTCGAGCAGTACTTC,CASSQDRGFEQYF
TRBV28,-,15,TRBJ1-5,many,TGTGCCAGCAGTTCGGATAGGTTTAGCAATCAGCCCCAGCATTTT,CASSSDRFSNQPQHF
TRBV4-1,-,15,TRBJ2-7,-,TGCGCCAGCAGCCAAGTGGGGGTCTTGAACTACGAGCAGTACTTC,CASSQVGVLNYEQYF
TRBV20-1,-,15,TRBJ2-2,-,TGCAGTGTCCCTCGGGCTTCCACCAACACCGGGGAGCTGTTTTTT,CSVPRASTNTGELFF
TRBV5-1,-,13,TRBJ1-1,-,TGCGCCAGCAGCCACTTGGAGAACACTGAAGCTTTCTTT,CASSHLENTEAFF
TRBV24-1,TRBD1,14,TRBJ1-4,many,TGTGCCACCAGTCGGCGGAAGGGGGCGAGGAAACTGTTTTTT,CATSRRKGARKLFF
TRBV18,TRBD1,14,TRBJ1-6,few,TGTGCCAGCTCACAGGACAGGGCTAATTCACCCCTCCACTTT,CASSQDRANSPLHF
TRBV28,-,17,TRBJ1-1,-,TGTGCCAGCAGCCCCGGGGCCAGAGGGGGGGTCAACACTGAAGCTTTCTTT,CASSPGARGGVNTEAFF
TRBV12-3/TRBV12-4,TRBD1,16,TRBJ2-3,few,TGTGCCAGCAGTCTCCCAACAGGGGTGGGGACAGATACGCAGTATTTT,CASSLPTGVGTDTQYF
TRBV7-8,-,14,TRBJ1-5,few,TGTGCCAGCAGCTTAAACGGCATCAATCAGCCCCAGCATTTT,CASSLNGINQPQHF
TRBV2,-,15,TRBJ1-1,many,TGTGCCAGCAGTGAGGGATACAGGGTGAACACTGAAGCTTTCTTT,CASSEGYRVNTEAFF
TRBV27,-,15,TRBJ2-5,few,TGTGCCAGCAGTTTATCCCCGGAGTCCCAAGAGACCCAGTACTTC,CASSLSPESQETQYF
TRBV23-1,-,13,TRBJ2-7,-,TGCGCCAGCAGCAGGGGGTCCGGGAGCGAGCAGTACTTC,CASSRGSGSEQYF
TRBV20-1,TRBD2,15,TRBJ2-7,many,TGCAGTGCCACAAGGAGGGCTAGCGGGGGACACGAGCAGTACTTC,CSATRRASGGHEQYF